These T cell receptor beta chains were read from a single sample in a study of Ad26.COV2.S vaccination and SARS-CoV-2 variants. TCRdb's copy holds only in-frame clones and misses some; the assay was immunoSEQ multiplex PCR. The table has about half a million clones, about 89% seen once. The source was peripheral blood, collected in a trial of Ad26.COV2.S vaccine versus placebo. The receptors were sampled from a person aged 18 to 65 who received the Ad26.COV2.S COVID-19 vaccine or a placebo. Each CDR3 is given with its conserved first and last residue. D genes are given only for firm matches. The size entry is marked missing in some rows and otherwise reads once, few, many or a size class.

CDR3nt: TGTGCCAGCAGTTACGCCGGGGACAATGAGCAGTTCTTC; CDR3aa: CASSYAGDNEQFF; v_gene: TRBV6-5; j_gene: TRBJ2-1; abundance: -; d_gene: -
CDR3nt: TGTGCCAGCAGTCCTCAGGGTTCGCCCCTTTCGGAGGCCCAGTACTTC; CDR3aa: CASSPQGSPLSEAQYF; v_gene: TRBV7-2; j_gene: TRBJ2-5; abundance: -; d_gene: -
CDR3nt: TGTGCCAGCAGTCAGGGGAGGGGCACCGGGGAGCTGTTTTTT; CDR3aa: CASSQGRGTGELFF; v_gene: TRBV2; j_gene: TRBJ2-2; abundance: -; d_gene: -
CDR3nt: TGTGCCAGCAGTGAAAGGGGGAGGGGCGCCGGCTACGAGCAGTACTTC; CDR3aa: CASSERGRGAGYEQYF; v_gene: TRBV2; j_gene: TRBJ2-7; abundance: -; d_gene: -
CDR3nt: TGTGCCAGCAAAACGATACGTGGCACAGATACGCAGTATTTT; CDR3aa: CASKTIRGTDTQYF; v_gene: TRBV6-5; j_gene: TRBJ2-3; abundance: -; d_gene: -
CDR3nt: TGTGCCAGTAGTCTCTCTTCTTTGGGTCAGCCCCAGCATTTT; CDR3aa: CASSLSSLGQPQHF; v_gene: TRBV19; j_gene: TRBJ1-5; abundance: -; d_gene: -
CDR3nt: TGTGCCAGCAGCCAAAGGGAGGGGTGGGCCTACGAGCAGTACTTC; CDR3aa: CASSQREGWAYEQYF; v_gene: TRBV3-1/TRBV3-2; j_gene: TRBJ2-7; abundance: -; d_gene: TRBD2
CDR3nt: TGTGCCAGCAGCTTAACGGGACTAGCAGACAATGAGCAGTTCTTC; CDR3aa: CASSLTGLADNEQFF; v_gene: TRBV7-3; j_gene: TRBJ2-1; abundance: -; d_gene: TRBD2
CDR3nt: TGCGCCAGCAGTACAGGGAGAGGAGCTTTCTTT; CDR3aa: CASSTGRGAFF; v_gene: TRBV10-2; j_gene: TRBJ1-1; abundance: -; d_gene: -
CDR3nt: TGTGCCAGCAGCTTAAACGTCGAACTAGCGACTACATGGGGGGACGAGCAGTTCTTC; CDR3aa: CASSLNVELATTWGDEQFF; v_gene: TRBV7-8; j_gene: TRBJ2-1; abundance: -; d_gene: TRBD2
CDR3nt: TGCAGTGCTAGTCGTGCCTTGGGGGGCCCCTACGAGCAGTACTTC; CDR3aa: CSASRALGGPYEQYF; v_gene: TRBV20-1; j_gene: TRBJ2-7; abundance: -; d_gene: -
CDR3nt: TGTGCCAGTAGTATCGGGGGGGTGAACACTGAAGCTTTCTTT; CDR3aa: CASSIGGVNTEAFF; v_gene: TRBV19; j_gene: TRBJ1-1; abundance: -; d_gene: -
CDR3nt: TGTGCCAGCAGCGCGGGACTAGCGTACACAGATACGCAGTATTTT; CDR3aa: CASSAGLAYTDTQYF; v_gene: TRBV6-4; j_gene: TRBJ2-3; abundance: -; d_gene: TRBD2
CDR3nt: TGTGCCAGCAGTTTAAGTCCAACCGGGTACAATGAGCAGTTCTTC; CDR3aa: CASSLSPTGYNEQFF; v_gene: TRBV28; j_gene: TRBJ2-1; abundance: -; d_gene: -
CDR3nt: TGTGCCAGCAGCTTTTTTGGGGGTGTCGGGGAGCTGTTTTTT; CDR3aa: CASSFFGGVGELFF; v_gene: TRBV7-9; j_gene: TRBJ2-2; abundance: -; d_gene: -
CDR3nt: TGTGCCACCAGTGATTTAAGGCAGGGGGTCGAGCAGTACTTC; CDR3aa: CATSDLRQGVEQYF; v_gene: TRBV24-1; j_gene: TRBJ2-7; abundance: -; d_gene: TRBD1
CDR3nt: TGTGCCAGCAGCGGGACTAGCGACACCGGGGAGCTGTTTTTT; CDR3aa: CASSGTSDTGELFF; v_gene: TRBV13; j_gene: TRBJ2-2; abundance: -; d_gene: TRBD2
CDR3nt: TGTGCCAGCAGCTTACGCGGGAGGAGTTCACCCCTCCACTTT; CDR3aa: CASSLRGRSSPLHF; v_gene: TRBV7-3; j_gene: TRBJ1-6; abundance: once; d_gene: -
CDR3nt: TGCAGCGTTGTAAGCGGGAGGGCCTCGGATACGCAGTATTTT; CDR3aa: CSVVSGRASDTQYF; v_gene: TRBV29-1; j_gene: TRBJ2-3; abundance: -; d_gene: TRBD2
CDR3nt: TGTGCCAGCAGCACAGCCAGCGCTGGGGCCAACGTCCTGACTTTC; CDR3aa: CASSTASAGANVLTF; v_gene: TRBV6-2/TRBV6-3; j_gene: TRBJ2-6; abundance: -; d_gene: -
CDR3nt: TGTGCCAGCAGTGAGGGATTAGGGACAGGCCCCTACGAGCAGTACTTC; CDR3aa: CASSEGLGTGPYEQYF; v_gene: TRBV25-1; j_gene: TRBJ2-7; abundance: -; d_gene: TRBD1
CDR3nt: TGTGCCAGCTTGGTATCGGGGGGGAATGAGCGGTTCTTC; CDR3aa: CASLVSGGNERFF; v_gene: TRBV2; j_gene: TRBJ2-1; abundance: -; d_gene: TRBD2
CDR3nt: TGTGCCAGCAGCCTCTTGGGGGCGGGGGGTTCCGAGCAGTACTTC; CDR3aa: CASSLLGAGGSEQYF; v_gene: TRBV28; j_gene: TRBJ2-7; abundance: -; d_gene: TRBD2
CDR3nt: TGTGCCAGCAGTAGACGCACAGTAGCTGAAGCTTTCTTT; CDR3aa: CASSRRTVAEAFF; v_gene: TRBV6-2/TRBV6-3; j_gene: TRBJ1-1; abundance: many; d_gene: -
CDR3nt: TGTGCCAGCAGCGCCGACAGAAATGAGCAGTTCTTC; CDR3aa: CASSADRNEQFF; v_gene: TRBV5-4; j_gene: TRBJ2-1; abundance: -; d_gene: -
CDR3nt: TGTGCCAGCAGGGACCATTCGACAGTGGACGAGCAGTTCTTC; CDR3aa: CASRDHSTVDEQFF; v_gene: TRBV2; j_gene: TRBJ2-1; abundance: -; d_gene: -
CDR3nt: TGTGCCAGCAGCCCCGACAGGGCCTCCTACGAGCAGTACTTC; CDR3aa: CASSPDRASYEQYF; v_gene: TRBV7-9; j_gene: TRBJ2-7; abundance: -; d_gene: TRBD1
CDR3nt: TGTGCCAGCAGAAACGACAGGGCTAGGAACAATGAGCAGTTCTTC; CDR3aa: CASRNDRARNNEQFF; v_gene: TRBV6-5; j_gene: TRBJ2-1; abundance: -; d_gene: TRBD1
CDR3nt: TGCGCCAGCAGGTCGTGGACTAGCGGGGACCAAGAGACCCAGTACTTC; CDR3aa: CASRSWTSGDQETQYF; v_gene: TRBV5-1; j_gene: TRBJ2-5; abundance: -; d_gene: TRBD2
CDR3nt: TGTGCCAGCAACAGGGGTCTAAAAGAGACCCAGTACTTC; CDR3aa: CASNRGLKETQYF; v_gene: TRBV7-8; j_gene: TRBJ2-5; abundance: -; d_gene: TRBD1
CDR3nt: TGTGCCACCAGCAGAATGCAACAGCCCACAGATACGCAGTATTTT; CDR3aa: CATSRMQQPTDTQYF; v_gene: TRBV15; j_gene: TRBJ2-3; abundance: -; d_gene: -
CDR3nt: TGTGCCAGCAGCCAAGTTGGGAAGGGTCCGGACGAGCAGTACTTC; CDR3aa: CASSQVGKGPDEQYF; v_gene: TRBV3-1/TRBV3-2; j_gene: TRBJ2-7; abundance: -; d_gene: -
CDR3nt: TGTGCCAGTAGTATACCCCCCGGGGAGCTGTTTTTT; CDR3aa: CASSIPPGELFF; v_gene: TRBV19; j_gene: TRBJ2-2; abundance: -; d_gene: -
CDR3nt: TGCGCCAGCAGCCTGAAACACCCGGGTGTCGGGAATGAAAAACTGTTTTTT; CDR3aa: CASSLKHPGVGNEKLFF; v_gene: TRBV4-1; j_gene: TRBJ1-4; abundance: -; d_gene: -
CDR3nt: TGTGCCAGCAGCCACCATGGGGGCAGAGGCGAGCAGTACTTC; CDR3aa: CASSHHGGRGEQYF; v_gene: TRBV3-1/TRBV3-2; j_gene: TRBJ2-7; abundance: -; d_gene: -
CDR3nt: TGTGCCAGCAGTGTGGTAAACACCATATATTTT; CDR3aa: CASSVVNTIYF; v_gene: TRBV2; j_gene: TRBJ1-3; abundance: once; d_gene: -
CDR3nt: TGTGCCTGGAGTATGGGGGACTCTGGAAACACCATATATTTT; CDR3aa: CAWSMGDSGNTIYF; v_gene: TRBV30; j_gene: TRBJ1-3; abundance: -; d_gene: -
CDR3nt: TGTGCCAGCAGCTTACTTAGCGGGAGAGAACAAGAGACCCAGTACTTC; CDR3aa: CASSLLSGREQETQYF; v_gene: TRBV7-9; j_gene: TRBJ2-5; abundance: -; d_gene: TRBD2
CDR3nt: TGTGCCAGCAGTCTTTTCCACCCAGGACTAGCGGGGGGGCCGGCCACCGGGGAGCTGTTTTTT; CDR3aa: CASSLFHPGLAGGPATGELFF; v_gene: TRBV6-2/TRBV6-3; j_gene: TRBJ2-2; abundance: -; d_gene: TRBD2
CDR3nt: TGTGCCAGCAGCTTAGCAACGGGTCCGGGGGATGGCACTGAAGCTTTCTTT; CDR3aa: CASSLATGPGDGTEAFF; v_gene: TRBV7-2; j_gene: TRBJ1-1; abundance: -; d_gene: -
CDR3nt: TGTGCCAGCAGGCGACTAGCGGGAGAGGATGAGCAGTTCTTC; CDR3aa: CASRRLAGEDEQFF; v_gene: TRBV6-5; j_gene: TRBJ2-1; abundance: -; d_gene: TRBD2
CDR3nt: TGTGCCAGCAGCCCCAAGGGGGGGACAGTCTCTGGAAACACCATATATTTT; CDR3aa: CASSPKGGTVSGNTIYF; v_gene: TRBV7-9; j_gene: TRBJ1-3; abundance: -; d_gene: TRBD1
CDR3nt: TGTGCCAGTAGTACAGATACAGGGCTGAACACTGAAGCTTTCTTT; CDR3aa: CASSTDTGLNTEAFF; v_gene: TRBV19; j_gene: TRBJ1-1; abundance: -; d_gene: -
CDR3nt: TGCGCCAGCAGCCTAACGGGACAGGGGGAAGCAGATACGCAGTATTTT; CDR3aa: CASSLTGQGEADTQYF; v_gene: TRBV5-1; j_gene: TRBJ2-3; abundance: -; d_gene: TRBD1
CDR3nt: TGTGCCAGCAGTTTAGGCCGAGACATTCAGTACTTC; CDR3aa: CASSLGRDIQYF; v_gene: TRBV28; j_gene: TRBJ2-4; abundance: -; d_gene: -
CDR3nt: TGTGCCTGGAGTGGTAGGGCAGCCCTAAACACTGAAGCTTTCTTT; CDR3aa: CAWSGRAALNTEAFF; v_gene: TRBV30; j_gene: TRBJ1-1; abundance: -; d_gene: -
CDR3nt: TGTGCCAGCAGCTTAGGGGGGGGTTGGAAAAAACTGTTTTTT; CDR3aa: CASSLGGGWKKLFF; v_gene: TRBV7-2; j_gene: TRBJ1-4; abundance: -; d_gene: -
CDR3nt: TGTGCCAGCAGCTTAGGGGACATGGACGAGCAGTACTTC; CDR3aa: CASSLGDMDEQYF; v_gene: TRBV11-2; j_gene: TRBJ2-7; abundance: -; d_gene: -
CDR3nt: TGTGCCAGCAGCCCTCGGGGACCGGGATACGAGCAGTACTTC; CDR3aa: CASSPRGPGYEQYF; v_gene: TRBV5-4; j_gene: TRBJ2-7; abundance: -; d_gene: -
CDR3nt: TGTGCCAGCAGATCCAGGGGAACAGATACGCAGTATTTT; CDR3aa: CASRSRGTDTQYF; v_gene: TRBV7-2; j_gene: TRBJ2-3; abundance: -; d_gene: -
CDR3nt: TGCGCCAGCAGTGAGTTCGGTACGAACACTGAAGCTTTCTTT; CDR3aa: CASSEFGTNTEAFF; v_gene: TRBV10-1; j_gene: TRBJ1-1; abundance: -; d_gene: -
CDR3nt: TGTGCCAGCAGCTTTGACAGGGCCCCCTACAATGAGCAGTTCTTC; CDR3aa: CASSFDRAPYNEQFF; v_gene: TRBV7-2; j_gene: TRBJ2-1; abundance: -; d_gene: TRBD1
CDR3nt: TGTGCCAGCAGCCAAAGGGACACCAGTTTTCAGTACTTC; CDR3aa: CASSQRDTSFQYF; v_gene: TRBV3-1/TRBV3-2; j_gene: TRBJ2-4; abundance: -; d_gene: -
CDR3nt: TGTGCCAGCGCAGGTGGCGACAGAGTTAATGAAAAACTGTTTTTT; CDR3aa: CASAGGDRVNEKLFF; v_gene: TRBV6-5; j_gene: TRBJ1-4; abundance: -; d_gene: -
CDR3nt: TGTGCCAGCAGTTTATCCCGACAGGGGGCGAGCGAGCAGTACTTC; CDR3aa: CASSLSRQGASEQYF; v_gene: TRBV27; j_gene: TRBJ2-7; abundance: -; d_gene: TRBD1
CDR3nt: TGTGCCAGCGGAGGGGTCTTGGCAGATACGCAGTATTTT; CDR3aa: CASGGVLADTQYF; v_gene: TRBV2; j_gene: TRBJ2-3; abundance: -; d_gene: -
CDR3nt: TGCGCCAGCAGCCCGAGACGGGAGTTCGGCGAGCAGTACTTC; CDR3aa: CASSPRREFGEQYF; v_gene: TRBV5-1; j_gene: TRBJ2-7; abundance: few; d_gene: -
CDR3nt: TGTGCCAGTAGTAAGGGGAATCAGCCCCAGCATTTT; CDR3aa: CASSKGNQPQHF; v_gene: TRBV19; j_gene: TRBJ1-5; abundance: -; d_gene: -
CDR3nt: TGTGCCAGCAGTGAAGCTTGGGACAGTCGCACAGATACGCAGTATTTT; CDR3aa: CASSEAWDSRTDTQYF; v_gene: TRBV2; j_gene: TRBJ2-3; abundance: -; d_gene: TRBD1